Following are 26 T cell receptor beta chains from one sample sequenced in a study of blood T cell repertoires in COVID-19. Assay: immunoSEQ multiplex PCR; the TCRdb copy retains only in-frame clones and omits some. The table records roughly 120,000 clones, less than 80% of them present only once. The sequenced material came from peripheral blood. The receptors here all came from a man aged 45-65 years with acute or convalescent COVID-19.

This chain links TRBV18 with TRBJ1-6; D is unresolved. This CDR3 spans 13 amino acids. Per germline, CDR1 KGHSH and CDR2 LQKENI. Trimming cost V 1 base and J 7 bases, with 5 bases left between them. The CDR3 coding sequence is TGTGCCAGCTCACCACGTCTGAATTCACCCCTCCACTTT. Its protein is CASSPRLNSPLHF.

The chain carries TRBV5-1 and TRBJ2-7, with TRBD1 identical over 9 bases. The V and J ends lost 5 bases and 4 bases, in that order; junction bases with no gene match: 7. Germline V gene lookup returns CDR1 SGHRS and CDR2 YFSETQ. This CDR3 spans 14 amino acids. CDR3 residues: CASRNTGGVYEQYF. CDR3 nucleotides: TGCGCCAGCAGGAATACAGGGGGCGTGTACGAGCAGTACTTC.

The table lists this clone with a few counts. The gene calls are TRBV3-1 (or the pseudogene TRBV3-2) and TRBJ1-1; D perhaps matches TRBD1 (5 bases). Deletions cut 3 bases from V and 3 bases from J, with 8 bases between. Germline V gene sequence: CDR1 LGHDT, CDR2 YNNKEL (reference sequence). This CDR3 region has 13 residues. Written as DNA, the CDR3 is TGTGCCAGCAGCCAGGGGGGACACACTGAAGCTTTCTTT. It specifies CASSQGGHTEAFF.

This rearrangement joins TRBV5-1 to TRBJ2-2; 12 nucleotides line up with TRBD2. CDR1 is SGHRS and CDR2 is YFSETQ in the germline V gene. V lost 4 bases and J lost 5; bases outside the gene matches: 6. The CDR3 covers 16 residues. The CDR3 DNA follows: TGCGCCAGCAGCAGGGGACTAGCGGGTAATACCGGGGAGCTGTTTTTT. Its translation: CASSRGLAGNTGELFF.

V is TRBV28 and J is TRBJ1-5; no clear D gene. The CDR3 has 12 residues. The V gene's germline CDR1 is MDHEN and CDR2 SYDVKM. The germline V and J ends were trimmed by 6 bases and 4 bases, with 7 bases remaining between them. As DNA, the CDR3 is TGTGCCAGCAGACTTGAAAATCAGCCCCAGCATTTT. Translating it yields CASRLENQPQHF.

This sequence joins TRBV19 and TRBJ2-7, with D possibly TRBD1 on 8 matching bases. Germline CDR1 and CDR2: LNHDA and SQIVND (reference sequence). V lost 5 bases and J lost 5, with 19 bases in between. CDR3 size: 15 residues. CDR3 in DNA: TGTGCCAGTAGTGTCCAACAGGGGGAGGGACACGAGCAGTACTTC. It encodes CASSVQQGEGHEQYF.

This chain connects TRBV6-5 to TRBJ2-1; D is unclear. Looked up from germline, CDR1 is MNHEY and CDR2 is SVGAGI. The CDR3 has 14 amino acids. Trimming took off 2 bases at V and 8 bases at J, with 13 bases between the two ends. This CDR3 is CASSYQINQDEQFF. The DNA for the CDR3 is TGTGCCAGCAGTTACCAAATCAATCAGGATGAGCAGTTCTTC.

The rearrangement joins TRBV5-1 to TRBJ1-5, with no clear D. This CDR3 region has 14 residues. From germline, CDR1 is SGHRS and CDR2 YFSETQ. V was cut by 8 bases and J by 2 bases, with 14 bases left in between. The CDR3 loop reads CARSRRVCNQPQHF. As DNA, the CDR3 is TGCGCCAGATCCAGGAGGGTATGCAATCAGCCCCAGCATTTT.

A few counts support this clone. This chain joins TRBV2 and TRBJ2-1; D might be TRBD2 (6 bases). The germline CDR1 and CDR2 sequences are SNHLY and FYNNEI. V was shortened by 1 base and J by 0 bases, with 13 bases between the two germline ends. CDR3 size: 17 residues. CDR3 loop: CASSEGGGDSSYNEQFF. The CDR3 DNA reads TGTGCCAGCAGTGAAGGGGGCGGGGATAGCTCCTACAATGAGCAGTTCTTC.

V is TRBV6-5 and J is TRBJ2-2; D remains unclear. V lost 6 bases, J lost 0 bases, and 5 bases lay in between. The CDR3 loop spans 13 amino acids. Germline CDR1 MNHEY, CDR2 SVGAGI. CDR3 residues: CASSLANTGELFF. In nucleotides, the CDR3 is TGTGCCAGCAGCCTCGCGAACACCGGGGAGCTGTTTTTT.

The chain joins TRBV7-9 to TRBJ2-2; TRBD1 matches 9 bases. The V gene's germline CDR1 is SEHNR and CDR2 FQNEAQ (reference sequence). The CDR3 runs 16 residues. V was pared by 5 bases and J by 1 base, with 5 bases of the junction left unmatched. DNA of the CDR3: TGTGCCAGCAGCACGCGGACAGGGGAGAACACCGGGGAGCTGTTTTTT. Residues: CASSTRTGENTGELFF.

Comment on this clone: One end of the junction fails to match germline, which may point to a read error. The J gene is TRBJ2-7, the V gene TRBV5-1, with D hard to call. Germline V gene lookup returns CDR1 SGHRS and CDR2 YFSETQ. The CDR3 is 14 amino acids. CDR3 DNA: TGCGCCAGCCGCTTTGATGACAACTCCTACGAGCAGTACTTC. Protein product: CASRFDDNSYEQYF.

The genes are TRBV6-5 and TRBJ1-1; D remains ambiguous. Germline CDR1 reads MNHEY; CDR2 reads SVGAGI. This CDR3 has 14 residues. The V end lost 5 bases, the J end lost 0 bases, and 10 bases lay between the germline ends. CDR3 loop: CASSSITVNTEAFF. The CDR3 nucleotides read TGTGCCAGCAGTAGTATAACAGTGAACACTGAAGCTTTCTTT.

In DNA, the CDR3 is TGTGCCAGCAGCCCCCCCGGGCGGGGGTATAATTCACCCCTCCACTTT. Its protein is CASSPPGRGYNSPLHF. This chain joins TRBV3-1 (or the pseudogene TRBV3-2) and TRBJ1-6; tentatively, D is TRBD1 (5 bases). CDR3 length equals 16 residues. V was clipped by 4 bases and J by 4 bases, with 14 bases between them. Germline lookup yields CDR1 LGHDT and CDR2 YNNKEL (reference sequence).

This clone was counted a few times. The rearrangement uses TRBV10-2 and TRBJ2-7; 11 bases align to TRBD2. This CDR3 spans 16 amino acids. The germline CDR1 and CDR2 sequences are WSHSY and SAAADI. V shed 4 bases, J shed 3 bases, and the junction held 8 bases outside the gene matches. CDR3 DNA: TGCGCCAGCAGTGGCCATAGCGGGAGGGCCCTCTACGAGCAGTACTTC. Translation: CASSGHSGRALYEQYF.

The chain links TRBV7-3 to TRBJ2-6; the D gene is possibly TRBD1 (5 bases). V lost 4 bases and J 2 bases, leaving 12 bases between the germline ends. Per germline, CDR1 SGHTA and CDR2 FQGTGA. CDR3 length: 16 residues. The CDR3 DNA sequence: TGTGCCAGCAGCTCCCGCCCAGGGACTGGGGCCAACGTCCTGACTTTC. Amino acids: CASSSRPGTGANVLTF.

The V call is TRBV3-1 (or the pseudogene TRBV3-2), the J call TRBJ1-3; D gene ambiguous. This CDR3 has 13 residues. Between the trimmed V and J ends, which lost 0 bases and 8 bases, there was a span of 8 bases. Germline V gives CDR1 LGHDT, CDR2 YNNKEL (reference sequence). This CDR3 reads CASSQEGLDTIYF. In DNA form, the CDR3 reads TGTGCCAGCAGCCAAGAGGGCCTGGACACCATATATTTT.

Note on this clone: At one boundary the junction diverges from the germline segment, which might be a read error. This same CDR3 is encoded by further DNA sequences in the sample. The chain is built from TRBV29-1 and TRBJ2-6, with 8 bases identical to TRBD2. The CDR3 loop spans 16 amino acids. Germline lookup yields CDR1 SQVTM and CDR2 ANQGSEA. The CDR3 loop is CRVASGGPSGANVLTF. CDR3 sequence (DNA): TGCCGCGTTGCGAGCGGGGGCCCCTCGGGGGCCAACGTCCTGACTTTC.

The chain links TRBV19 to TRBJ2-5; TRBD1 is a possible D gene (5 bases). The CDR3 is 13 amino acids. V was pared by 3 bases and J by 3 bases, with 8 bases between. The germline CDR1 and CDR2 sequences are LNHDA and SQIVND (reference sequence). CDR3 residues: CASSMSREETQYF. The CDR3 region has the DNA TGTGCCAGTAGTATGAGCAGGGAAGAGACCCAGTACTTC.

This clone was seen ten or more times. This rearrangement joins TRBV3-1 (or the pseudogene TRBV3-2) to TRBJ1-5; tentative D call: TRBD1 (6 bases). The germline V gene has CDR1 LGHDT and CDR2 YNNKEL (reference sequence). The CDR3 length is 16 residues. Trimming left V 0 bases short and J 2 bases short, with 11 bases between. The CDR3 region has the DNA TGTGCCAGCAGCCAAGAATGGGCAGGGGGCAATCAGCCCCAGCATTTT. Translated, it gives CASSQEWAGGNQPQHF.

V is TRBV19 and J is TRBJ2-1, with TRBD2 matching over 9 bases. The CDR3 is 14 residues long. The trim removed 6 bases at V and 9 bases at J, leaving 9 bases unmatched. Germline-derived CDR1 and CDR2 are LNHDA and SQIVND (reference sequence). The CDR3 protein is CASSMASGITEQFF. CDR3 bases: TGTGCCAGTAGCATGGCTAGCGGGATCACTGAGCAGTTCTTC.

The chain recombines TRBV28 with TRBJ1-1; D ambiguous. The V end lost 4 bases, the J end lost 1 base, and 7 bases lay between the germline ends. This CDR3 contains 13 residues. Germline-derived CDR1 and CDR2 are MDHEN and SYDVKM. CDR3 DNA: TGTGCCAGCAGTTGGGCCGCGAACACTGAAGCTTTCTTT. Protein product: CASSWAANTEAFF.

The CDR3 region has the DNA TGTGCCAGCAGCTTGGATTTTTCTTATAGCAATCAGCCCCAGCATTTT. The encoded protein is CASSLDFSYSNQPQHF. This chain links TRBV5-5 with TRBJ1-5, with D uncertain. Trimming removed 0 bases from V and 0 bases from J, with 10 bases in between. In germline, CDR1 is SGHKS, CDR2 YYEKEE (reference sequence). The CDR3 contains 16 residues.

This chain connects TRBV30 to TRBJ1-6, with TRBD1 as a possible D gene (6 bases). This CDR3 is 14 amino acids long. Trimming shortened V by 6 bases and J by 4 bases, and 13 bases separated the two germline ends. Germline CDR1 reads GTSNPN; CDR2 reads SVGIG (reference sequence). CDR3 sequence (DNA): TGTGCCTGCCTCCCGACAGGTTATAATTCACCCCTCCACTTT. Encoded protein: CACLPTGYNSPLHF.

The gene calls are TRBV5-6 and TRBJ1-4; 8 positions agree with TRBD1. Germline-derived CDR1 and CDR2 are SGHDT and YYEEEE. The CDR3 runs 15 residues. Unmatched junction bases numbered 8, after V lost 0 bases and J lost 10 bases. The CDR3 bases are TGTGCCAGCAGCTTGGCAGGGGGCGAAGGAGGAAAACTGTTTTTT. Amino acids: CASSLAGGEGGKLFF.

The chain has TRBV6-2 or TRBV6-3 and TRBJ2-1; TRBD2 matches 12 bases. The germline V gene has CDR1 MNHEY and CDR2 SVGEGT. V shed 4 bases, J shed 4 bases, and the junction held 8 bases outside the gene matches. The CDR3 totals 17 residues. The CDR3 DNA reads as TGTGCCAGCAGTTCCCGGACTAGCGGGGCCCCTTACAATGAGCAGTTCTTC. Translation: CASSSRTSGAPYNEQFF.